The clone carrying this T cell receptor (beta chain) has only one observation. Sequencing relied on a cDNA template that was reverse transcribed from extracted RNA. The table came from immunoSEQ multiplex PCR; TCRdb's copy has only in-frame clones and leaves some out. The sample holds under 300,000 clones, approximately 61% seen once. The germline CDR1 and CDR2 sequences are MNHEY and SVGAGI. V lost 7 bases, J lost 0 bases, and 12 bases lay in between. The CDR3 contains 15 residues. This specimen comes from a study of CD8+ T cells in alopecia areata. The chain recombines TRBV6-5 with TRBJ1-4; a possible D gene is TRBD1 (5 bases). The sequence was collected from a human donor with alopecia areata. The source material was CD4+ T cells sorted from blood, sampled at week 0. CDR3 loop: CASKKQGATNEKLFF. The DNA for the CDR3 is TGTGCCAGCAAGAAGCAGGGAGCAACTAATGAAAAACTGTTTTTT.